The clone carrying this TCR beta chain was recorded a few times. The data derive from a study of early T cells in non-severe SARS-CoV-2 infection. MiXCR, run by TCRdb on the 5' RACE reads, gives a single entry per CDR3 protein. The sample lists about 80,000 distinct CDR3 sequences; approximately 9.1% were seen once. The CDR3 runs to 12 residues. CDR1 and CDR2 (germline): SGHDN, FVKESK. The V segment lost 4 bases and the J segment 6 bases; nucleotides outside the gene matches: 2. The source of this sequence is an adult who was a healthcare worker with PCR-confirmed SARS-CoV-2 infection or an uninfected control (not recorded which). The specimen sequenced was whole blood. V and J are TRBV14 and TRBJ2-7; 8 bases are a match to TRBD1. The DNA for the CDR3 is TGTGCCAGCAGCCCACAGGGGGTCGAGCAGTACTTC. It codes for CASSPQGVEQYF.